These 30 T cell receptor beta chains were all obtained from the same sample, sequenced in a study of blood T cell repertoires in COVID-19. The table came from immunoSEQ multiplex PCR; TCRdb's copy has only in-frame clones and leaves some out. The table records 70,000 or so clones, around 83% of them present only once. The sequencing sample was made of peripheral blood. These receptors all come from a man between 65 and 80 years old with active COVID-19.

The V and J genes are TRBV4-3 and TRBJ2-7; 10 bases align to TRBD2. J gave up 12 bases and V 0 bases, and 11 bases lay outside the gene matches. The CDR3 sequence is 15 residues long. Per the germline V gene, CDR1 is LGHNA and CDR2 is YSLEER. In DNA form, the CDR3 reads TGCGCCAGCAGCCAAGATACGCTAGCGGGAGCCCGTGTGTACTTC. Translated: CASSQDTLAGARVYF.

The J gene is TRBJ2-1, the V gene TRBV6-5; D call uncertain. This CDR3 contains 14 residues. Germline CDR1 MNHEY, CDR2 SVGAGI. Trimming stripped 6 bases from V and 5 bases from J, with 14 bases between. The CDR3 DNA reads as TGTGCCAGCAGCCCAACACCCGATAACAATGAGCAGTTCTTC. Amino acids: CASSPTPDNNEQFF.

The chain carries TRBV3-1 (or the pseudogene TRBV3-2) and TRBJ1-1; possible D gene TRBD1, 5 bases. Trimming took off 1 base at V and 4 bases at J, with 16 bases between the two ends. This CDR3 has 16 residues. Germline assignment: CDR1 LGHDT and CDR2 YNNKEL (reference sequence). The CDR3 region is CASSQASGRVATEAFF. The CDR3 DNA follows: TGTGCCAGCAGCCAAGCTTCAGGGAGGGTGGCCACTGAAGCTTTCTTT.

The chain combines TRBV6-5 with TRBJ2-7, with TRBD2 as a possible D gene (6 bases). Germline loops: CDR1 MNHEY, CDR2 SVGAGI. V gave up 2 bases and J gave up 2 bases, with 10 bases separating them. The CDR3 has 14 residues. The CDR3: CASSYRGMAYEQYF. CDR3 sequence (DNA): TGTGCCAGCAGTTACCGGGGGATGGCCTACGAGCAGTACTTC.

The rearrangement uses TRBV2 and TRBJ2-5; tentatively, D is TRBD1 (5 bases). Germline loops: CDR1 SNHLY, CDR2 FYNNEI. The V end was cut by 6 bases, the J end by 4 bases, with 12 bases between. The CDR3 contains 13 residues. The CDR3 region is CASRDTGAETQYF. The DNA of the CDR3 is TGTGCCAGCAGGGATACAGGTGCAGAGACCCAGTACTTC.

V is TRBV9 and J is TRBJ2-1; D is undetermined. Between the trimmed V and J ends, which lost 4 bases and 2 bases, there was a span of 13 bases. The germline gives CDR1 SGDLS, CDR2 YYNGEE. The CDR3 totals 15 residues. The CDR3 nucleotides read TGTGCCAGCAGCCCCAGCCCGGAGCCCTACAATGAGCAGTTCTTC. This codes for CASSPSPEPYNEQFF.

The chain uses TRBV7-2 and TRBJ1-4; D is unclear. Germline CDR1 is SGHTA and CDR2 is FQGNSA. Trimming cost V 8 bases and J 1 base, with 8 bases left between them. CDR3 size: 13 residues. This chain's CDR3 is CASRVKTNEKLFF. In DNA form, the CDR3 reads TGTGCCAGCCGGGTGAAAACTAATGAAAAACTGTTTTTT.

The rearrangement uses TRBV15 and TRBJ1-6; 7 nucleotides align to TRBD1. V was pared by 3 bases and J by 14 bases, with 19 bases of the junction left unmatched. Germline V lookup: CDR1 LNHNV, CDR2 YYDKDF (reference sequence). CDR3 length equals 17 residues. The CDR3 DNA is TGTGCCACCAGCAGGGGCGTCAGTTGGGACAGCGTCCTCACCCTCCACTTT. Its protein product is CATSRGVSWDSVLTLHF.

The V gene is TRBV29-1, the J gene TRBJ1-6; D is perhaps TRBD1 (5 bases). Trimming removed 7 bases from V and 6 bases from J, with 19 bases in between. Germline CDR1 reads SQVTM; CDR2 reads ANQGSEA. CDR3 length: 15 amino acids. Here the CDR3 reads CSARTDSHSNSPLHF. CDR3 DNA: TGCAGCGCCCGAACAGACAGCCACTCTAATTCACCCCTCCACTTT. The full variable domain, completed using reference TRBV29-1 and TRBJ1-6, is SAVISQKPSRDICQRGTSLTIQCQVDSQVTMMFWYRQQPGQSLTLIATANQGSEATYESGFVIDKFPISRPNLTFSTLTVSNMSPEDSSIYLCSARTDSHSNSPLHFGNGTRLTVT.

The chain employs TRBV19 and TRBJ1-1; 8 bases are shared with TRBD1. CDR3 length: 15 amino acids. In germline, CDR1 is LNHDA, CDR2 SQIVND (reference sequence). Unmatched junction bases numbered 12, after V lost 8 bases and J lost 4 bases. CDR3 loop: CASGGAGGVGTEAFF. Written as DNA, the CDR3 is TGTGCCAGTGGCGGGGCAGGGGGCGTGGGCACTGAAGCTTTCTTT.

The rearrangement uses TRBV19 and TRBJ1-5; 8 bases agree with TRBD1. Per the germline V gene, CDR1 is LNHDA and CDR2 is SQIVND (reference sequence). The CDR3 length is 16 residues. With 4 bases clipped from V and 0 bases from J, the junction kept 5 bases outside the gene matches. Here the CDR3 reads CASSKDRGVSNQPQHF. DNA of the CDR3: TGTGCCAGTAGTAAAGACAGGGGAGTTAGCAATCAGCCCCAGCATTTT.

The chain joins TRBV7-2 to TRBJ2-1; tentative D call: TRBD2 (6 bases). Germline V gene sequence: CDR1 SGHTA, CDR2 FQGNSA. With 5 bases removed from V and 6 bases from J, the gap between germline ends came to 17 bases. The CDR3 contains 15 residues. The CDR3 bases are TGTGCCAGCAGCCCCGCCGGGGGTTGGGGCAATGAGCAGTTCTTC. It codes for CASSPAGGWGNEQFF.

This clone occurred a few times. The rearrangement uses TRBV30 and TRBJ1-5, with D possibly TRBD1 on 6 matching bases. Germline CDR1 is GTSNPN and CDR2 is SVGIG (reference sequence). The V end was cut by 3 bases, the J end by 6 bases, with 9 bases between. This CDR3 has 12 residues. The CDR3 region is CAWRGGGQPQHF. DNA of the CDR3: TGTGCCTGGAGAGGGGGGGGTCAGCCCCAGCATTTT.

This rearrangement joins TRBV6-2 or TRBV6-3 to TRBJ1-6, with a tentative D call TRBD1 (6 bases). The CDR3 runs to 14 residues. Trimming cost V 5 bases and J 8 bases, with 13 bases left between them. Germline loops: CDR1 MNHEY, CDR2 SVGEGT. The CDR3 DNA reads TGTGCCAGCAGTGAGGGACACCGGTATTCACCCCTCCACTTT. Its translation: CASSEGHRYSPLHF.

This chain's CDR3 is CASSIDWGGLPTEAFF. The CDR3 nucleotides read TGTGCCAGTAGTATAGATTGGGGGGGGCTCCCAACTGAAGCTTTCTTT. This chain connects TRBV19 to TRBJ1-1; D perhaps matches TRBD1 (6 bases). The CDR3 is 16 amino acids. Looked up from germline, CDR1 is LNHDA and CDR2 is SQIVND (reference sequence). The V gene lost 0 bases and the J gene lost 5 bases, with 16 bases spanning the gap. The whole variable domain, remainder taken from reference TRBV19 and TRBJ1-1, is DGGITQSPKYLFRKEGQNVTLSCEQNLNHDAMYWYRQDPGQGLRLIYYSQIVNDFQKGDIAEGYSVSREKKESFPLTVTSAQKNPTAFYLCASSIDWGGLPTEAFFGQGTRLTVV.

The rearrangement links TRBV3-1 (or the pseudogene TRBV3-2) to TRBJ2-7; D is undetermined. The CDR3 is 14 amino acids. V was cut by 1 base and J by 3 bases, with 10 bases left in between. Germline V gene lookup returns CDR1 LGHDT and CDR2 YNNKEL (reference sequence). CDR3 coding DNA: TGTGCCAGCAGCCAAGTCGGGTCCCTCTACGAGCAGTACTTC. Translating gives CASSQVGSLYEQYF.

This chain links TRBV5-1 with TRBJ2-7; 8 nucleotides agree with TRBD1. The CDR3 covers 13 residues. The V segment lost 4 bases and the J segment 1 base; nucleotides outside the gene matches: 1. Germline V gene data show CDR1 as SGHRS and CDR2 as YFSETQ. CDR3 amino acids: CASSQGASYEQYF. For the CDR3, the DNA is TGCGCCAGCAGCCAGGGGGCGTCCTACGAGCAGTACTTC.

This clone was seen a handful of times. The rearrangement links TRBV5-4 to TRBJ2-7; possibly TRBD1 for D (6 bases). CDR1 is SGHNT, CDR2 YYREEE, per germline (reference sequence). This CDR3 contains 17 residues. V shed 2 bases and J shed 1 base, with 19 bases lying between them. CDR3 nucleotide sequence: TGTGCCAGCAGCTTCGGGGATCAGGGGCGAAGGTCCTACGAGCAGTACTTC. Its translation is CASSFGDQGRRSYEQYF.

This chain joins TRBV3-1 (or the pseudogene TRBV3-2) and TRBJ2-3, with 9 bases matching TRBD2. Per the germline V gene, CDR1 is LGHDT and CDR2 is YNNKEL (reference sequence). J lost 3 bases, V lost 1 base, and 8 bases had no gene match. This CDR3 has 17 residues. The CDR3 reads CASSQGAPTSGTDTQYF. In DNA form, the CDR3 reads TGTGCCAGCAGCCAAGGGGCCCCGACTAGCGGTACAGATACGCAGTATTTT.

V gene TRBV7-6 combines with J gene TRBJ1-4; 11 bases line up with TRBD1. Unmatched junction bases numbered 0, after V lost 1 base and J lost 8 bases. This CDR3 spans 14 amino acids. The germline V gene encodes CDR1 SGHVS and CDR2 FNYEAQ. This CDR3 is CASSLGTGGEKLFF. DNA of the CDR3: TGTGCCAGCAGCTTAGGGACAGGGGGCGAAAAACTGTTTTTT.

The chain links TRBV11-3 to TRBJ2-6; D is perhaps TRBD1 (5 bases). The CDR3 spans 14 residues. Germline V gives CDR1 SGHNT, CDR2 YENEEA. Deletions cut 4 bases from V and 4 bases from J, with 8 bases between. CDR3 bases: TGTGCCAGCAGCTCCCAGGGAGGGGCCAACGTCCTGACTTTC. Translated: CASSSQGGANVLTF.

This clone was counted once. The junction does not match germline at one end; this may be a read error. This chain joins TRBV7-7 and TRBJ2-3; no firm D call. The CDR3 runs to 14 residues. Germline V lookup: CDR1 SSHAT, CDR2 FNYEAQ (reference sequence). The CDR3 coding sequence is TGTGCTAGCAGCTTAGGCGGCGTCACAGATACGCAGTATTTT. Translation gives CASSLGGVTDTQYF.

In its sample, this clone was seen a few times. The chain joins TRBV19 to TRBJ1-6, with 7 bases identical to TRBD1. J was trimmed by 10 bases and V by 8 bases; bases with no gene match: 17. Per germline, CDR1 LNHDA and CDR2 SQIVND (reference sequence). The CDR3 runs 16 residues. The CDR3 region has the DNA TGTGCCAGTGGCGACGGGAGGGGGCGAGCCGTGTCACCCCTCCACTTT. Its protein is CASGDGRGRAVSPLHF. The variable domain in full, completed from reference TRBV19 and TRBJ1-6, reads DGGITQSPKYLFRKEGQNVTLSCEQNLNHDAMYWYRQDPGQGLRLIYYSQIVNDFQKGDIAEGYSVSREKKESFPLTVTSAQKNPTAFYLCASGDGRGRAVSPLHFGNGTRLTVT.

The chain uses TRBV12-3 or TRBV12-4 and TRBJ2-3; D is undetermined. The length of the CDR3 is 12 residues. The V end was cut by 6 bases, the J end by 8 bases, with 12 bases between. DNA of the CDR3: TGTGCCAGCAGCCCGACCCCGGGTACGCAGTATTTT. This encodes CASSPTPGTQYF.

This clone was seen a few times. The genes are TRBV2 and TRBJ1-1; maybe TRBD1 (5 bases). Germline values: CDR1 SNHLY, CDR2 FYNNEI. Trimming stripped 3 bases from V and 5 bases from J, with 16 bases between. The CDR3 has 15 residues. CDR3 residues: CASSDQGRAGTEAFF. The DNA for the CDR3 is TGTGCCAGCAGTGACCAGGGCAGGGCGGGGACTGAAGCTTTCTTT.

The chain combines TRBV19 with TRBJ2-1; D is possibly TRBD2 (6 bases). Trimming stripped 7 bases from V and 8 bases from J, with 15 bases between. This CDR3 contains 13 residues. Germline-derived CDR1 and CDR2 are LNHDA and SQIVND (reference sequence). CDR3 residues: CASTAPAGYEQFF. DNA of the CDR3: TGTGCCAGTACTGCCCCGGCGGGGTATGAGCAGTTCTTC.

This chain connects TRBV28 to TRBJ1-2; TRBD1 agrees at 8 bases. Trimming took 3 bases from V and 3 from J; bases not matched to a gene: 3. The CDR3 runs to 14 residues. Per germline, CDR1 MDHEN and CDR2 SYDVKM. The CDR3: CASSFRDRHYGYTF. The CDR3 DNA follows: TGTGCCAGCAGTTTTCGGGACAGGCACTATGGCTACACCTTC.

This chain uses TRBV2 with TRBJ1-3, with 7 positions matching TRBD1. V lost 8 bases and J lost 4; bases outside the gene matches: 8. The CDR3 covers 14 residues. From germline, CDR1 is SNHLY and CDR2 FYNNEI. The DNA for the CDR3 is TGTGCCAGCCCCGAGACAGGGTCAGGAAACACCATATATTTT. This encodes CASPETGSGNTIYF.

The chain has TRBV11-3 and TRBJ2-7; possibly TRBD2 for D (6 bases). Germline V gene lookup returns CDR1 SGHNT and CDR2 YENEEA. Trimming shortened V by 5 bases and J by 0 bases, and 17 bases separated the two germline ends. This CDR3 has 16 amino acids. The CDR3 here is CASSPAGDWGSYEQYF. The CDR3 region has the DNA TGTGCCAGCAGCCCCGCCGGGGACTGGGGCTCCTACGAGCAGTACTTC.

This clone came up once. The chain links TRBV19 to TRBJ2-1; the D gene is possibly TRBD2 (6 bases). CDR1 LNHDA and CDR2 SQIVND come from the germline V gene (reference sequence). Trimming pared 3 bases from V and 8 bases from J, leaving 14 bases between. This CDR3 contains 14 residues. Here the CDR3 reads CASSIGRDGDEQFF. The CDR3 nucleotides are TGTGCCAGTAGTATTGGGCGGGACGGCGATGAGCAGTTCTTC.